The entry below gives a single TCR beta chain sequence along with its context. Its antigen is as yet unknown. The data derive from a study of CD8 T cell repertoires and HIV-1 epitope variants. The assay was immunoSEQ multiplex PCR, and TCRdb's table has in-frame clones only and misses some. The sample lists around 5,300 clones, 60% to 65% seen once, with roughly 40% in the top ten. J lost 0 bases, V lost 0 bases, and 2 bases had no gene match. The CDR3 loop spans 17 amino acids. From germline, CDR1 is SGDLS and CDR2 YYNGEE. The receptor's source is a male donor with HIV. Sequenced sample: cultured CD8+ T cells derived from PBMCs. This sequence joins TRBV9 and TRBJ1-6, with 8 nucleotides matching TRBD1. Here the CDR3 reads CASSVDTGGSYNSPLHF. DNA of the CDR3: TGTGCCAGCAGCGTAGACACAGGGGGCTCCTATAATTCACCCCTCCACTTT.